One TCR beta chain is described in this entry. Its antigen remains unidentified. The source of the sample is a study of T cell repertoires in cytomegalovirus infection. Study overall: Matching HLA type, along with CMV infection, was indicated by public TCR beta signatures.

Study-level results: Dominant in the ex vivo response were TCR beta clonotypes restricted by HLA-C and specific for CMV. The study identified carriers of CMV plus the relevant HLA from cumulative public TCR beta family frequency.

TCRdb recomputed calls from the reads with MiXCR, one row per CDR3 protein. The sample holds around 550,000 distinct CDR3 sequences, 26% seen once. CDR3 length: 14 amino acids. Trimming removed 6 bases from V and 3 bases from J, with 11 bases in between. Sequenced: PBMCs. The TCR comes from a human donor in good health (CMV status not recorded). Some clones in this sample may be carry-over from other donors' samples. The rearrangement joins TRBV12-3 or TRBV12-4 to TRBJ1-4; D might be TRBD1 (6 bases). The CDR3: CASRSDRSNEKLFF. DNA for the CDR3: TGTGCCAGCAGATCTGACAGGTCTAATGAAAAACTGTTTTTT.